This entry lists 4 T cell receptor beta chains sequenced from one sample in a study of shared T cell receptors in the human thymus. Assay used: immunoSEQ multiplex PCR; TCRdb lists only in-frame clones, some missing. This table holds 600,000 to 900,000 clones, 70% to 90% found once. The same sample was also studied in work on human thymus T cells.

Sequences were obtained from thymocytes. These receptors were collected from a girl less than two years old with a congenital heart defect.

This clone appeared a few times. CDR3 nucleotide sequence: TGTGCCAGCAGCCAAGTTCAGGCCTTCGACCCACCCCTCCACTTT. Translation gives CASSQVQAFDPPLHF. This chain uses TRBV4-2 with TRBJ1-6; D is undetermined. Germline V gene lookup returns CDR1 LGHNA and CDR2 YNFKEQ. V was shortened by 1 base and J by 11 bases, with 15 bases between the two germline ends. The CDR3 loop spans 15 amino acids.

The genes are TRBV5-8 and TRBJ2-7, with 7 positions matching TRBD2. Germline V gives CDR1 SGHTS, CDR2 YDEGEE. The CDR3 covers 15 residues. J gave up 3 bases and V 4 bases, and 10 bases lay outside the gene matches. The CDR3 protein is CASSPKSREGYEQYF. The DNA of the CDR3 is TGTGCCAGCAGCCCCAAGAGCAGGGAGGGCTACGAGCAGTACTTC.

The V gene is TRBV27, the J gene TRBJ2-7; 7 bases line up with TRBD2. In germline, CDR1 is MNHEY, CDR2 SMNVEV (reference sequence). This CDR3 is 16 amino acids long. Trimming took 2 bases from V and 2 from J; bases not matched to a gene: 9. The CDR3 nucleotides are TGTGCCAGCAGTTTAGGGGCCGGGACTACTACCTACGAGCAGTACTTC. Translating it yields CASSLGAGTTTYEQYF.

The V gene is TRBV2, the J gene TRBJ1-2, with D tentatively TRBD1 (5 bases). This CDR3 has 14 residues. Trimming pared 2 bases from V and 4 bases from J, leaving 11 bases between. Germline V gene data show CDR1 as SNHLY and CDR2 as FYNNEI. The CDR3 DNA reads as TGTGCCAGCAGTGAAAGCGGGGGTAGCTATGGCTACACCTTC. This gives the protein CASSESGGSYGYTF.